This TCR beta chain was retrieved from a study of T cell responses to AZD1222 COVID-19 vaccine (dated by TCRdb to the early 2020s). About the study as a whole: A total of about 240 trial participants underwent TCR sequencing, of whom approximately 210 received two doses of AZD1222 and 26 received two doses of the MenACWY control vaccine. Trial participants were enrolled into age subgroups of 18-55, 56-69 and 70-plus years, which contained 148, 28 and 57 TCR-sequenced participants, respectively.

What the research found in general, with its limitations: Conclusions about previously exposed vaccinees were limited because only six AZD1222 recipients were SARS-CoV-2 seropositive at baseline. Spike-specific TCR breadth and depth rose significantly after two AZD1222 doses compared with day 0 and with MenACWY recipients. Nearly half of unique spike-specific TCRs reportedly recognized epitopes outside regions mutated in the B.1.351 and B.1.1.7 variants. The vaccine-associated CD4 TCRs covered the entire spike protein, and the dominant responses fell in regions 160-218 and 743-854. In the small 56-69-year group, the increase in depth fell short of significance, most likely because of low power. Because no day 14 peak-response samples were available, repertoires were characterized only after the peak T cell response. Most participants were white British and females outnumbered males, and the authors suggested that clonal diversity may have been underestimated.

Taken with the paper, the label for time point translates to: about 28 days (+/-7) after the second vaccine dose. AZD1222 recipients given second doses at about 4 weeks or at about 12 weeks were pooled, since spike-specific TCR depth and breadth were not found to differ between the two schedules. Vaccinee samples were obtained from the UK trials COV001 and COV002, which included a single-blind randomized controlled phase 2/3 trial of AZD1222 (ChAdOx1 nCoV-19) in healthy adults. Trial participant PBMC samples were collected at day 0 and day 28 after the second dose for TCRbeta chain sequencing. This clone showed up just once. Its antigen is not yet known. The input lacks base qualities; no much larger clone sits a single base away. The CDR3 regions of human TCRbeta chains were analyzed by immunosequencing. The published analysis was carried out like this. TCRs in the repertoires were compared against a reference library of SARS-CoV-2-specific TCRs that had been generated with the MIRA antigen-specificity platform. Breadth was defined as the fraction of unique TCRs that were SARS-CoV-2-associated. Depth was defined as the fraction of total T cells that were SARS-CoV-2-associated. Each spike-specific TCR was assigned to its reactive spike region and to a CD4 or CD8 class using the MIRA data. Log10-transformed breadth and depth values were compared by one-way ANOVA with Sidak's multiple comparisons tests. TCRdb's version of the immuneACCESS table is confined to in-frame rearrangements and falls short of the full clone set. An unresolved V gene accounts for under half of the shortfall where checked; the remainder is of unknown origin. V and J calls and clone size are as listed in that table; D and trimming were resolved from the DNA. The sample yields approximately 200,000 clones; approximately 91% were counted once. The top ten constitute 3% to 3.5% of the sample.

Clipping removes 3 bases from V and 5 bases from J, with 9 as the unmatched junction base count. CDR3 length: 15 amino acids, cysteine to phenylalanine. Solely the CDR3 DNA is kept, with 45 bases framed from the first base. Based on the germline V gene (reference sequence), the CDR1 and CDR2 sequences are SGHNT and YYREEE. Recombination linked TRBV5-4 to TRBJ2-7; 9 bases in between match TRBD2. The material was peripheral blood, obtained 28 days after the second AZD1222 dose. The clonotype originates from an adult who received the AZD1222 COVID-19 vaccine. The CDR3 corresponds to CASSSSSGRLDEQYF. The sequence in DNA is TGTGCCAGCAGCTCCTCGAGCGGGAGGTTAGACGAGCAGTACTTC.